These 7 T cell receptor beta chains were all obtained from the same sample, sequenced in a study of OX40 agonist ivuxolimab in advanced cancers. Some clones are missing from TCRdb's copy, which holds only in-frame ones; the method was immunoSEQ multiplex PCR. The table shows about 70,000 clones, with 86% occurring only once. The sequencing here drew on CD4+ or CD8+ T cells sorted from blood, taken in a trial of the OX40 agonist ivuxolimab. Receptor source: an adult with an advanced solid tumor such as melanoma, head and neck, liver or kidney cancer.

On this clone: Other DNA sequences in the sample encode the same CDR3. The genes are TRBV11-3 and TRBJ2-7, with D tentatively TRBD1 or TRBD2 (6 bases each). The CDR3 is made up of 18 amino acids. The germline V gene has CDR1 SGHNT and CDR2 YENEEA. V dropped 0 bases and J dropped 6 bases, with 24 bases sitting between them. The CDR3 coding sequence is TGTGCCAGCAGCTTAGATCGGGGTTGGGGGGCGCAGGACCTCGAGCAGTACTTC. Translated: CASSLDRGWGAQDLEQYF.

V usage is TRBV25-1 and J usage is TRBJ2-7; TRBD2 matches 7 bases. Germline lookup yields CDR1 MGHDK and CDR2 SYGVNS. The junction had 10 bases not matched to a gene; V was cut back by 0 bases and J by 2 bases. This CDR3 spans 17 amino acids. CDR3 sequence (DNA): TGTGCCAGCAGTGAATATAACTGGGCTAGCGGTGCCTACGAGCAGTACTTC. Residues: CASSEYNWASGAYEQYF.

With respect to this clone: Germline is not matched at one junction end, which may reflect a read error. The chain joins TRBV4-2 to TRBJ2-3, with a weak D call TRBD1 (6 bases). The CDR3 contains 15 residues. Per germline, CDR1 LGHNA and CDR2 YNFKEQ. The CDR3: CASSQDRTGTDTQYF. CDR3 in DNA: TGTGCCAGCAGTCAAGATAGGACAGGCACAGATACGCAGTATTTT.

This clone was seen a single time. The gene calls are TRBV7-2 and TRBJ1-6; 8 nucleotides align to TRBD1. CDR3 length: 15 amino acids. J gave up 7 bases and V 5 bases, and 7 bases lay outside the gene matches. The germline CDR1 and CDR2 sequences are SGHTA and FQGNSA. DNA of the CDR3: TGTGCCAGCAGCCCTAGACAGGGGTCAAATTCACCCCTCCACTTT. It codes for CASSPRQGSNSPLHF.

The J gene is TRBJ1-1, the V gene TRBV7-8; D gene unclear. Germline V gene data show CDR1 as SGHVS and CDR2 as FQNEAQ. The V and J ends lost 2 bases and 5 bases respectively, with 18 bases between them. This CDR3 spans 16 amino acids. The CDR3 here is CASSLRRAEVITEAFF. The CDR3 nucleotides read TGTGCCAGCAGCTTAAGGAGGGCCGAGGTAATTACTGAAGCTTTCTTT.

This chain joins TRBV11-2 and TRBJ2-7, with a weak D call TRBD1 (7 bases). This CDR3 is built from 15 residues. V was cut by 4 bases and J by 3 bases, with 16 bases left in between. Germline CDR1 and CDR2: SGHAT and FQNNGV. The CDR3 region is CASSSPRQGGYEQYF. CDR3 in DNA: TGTGCCAGCAGCTCCCCCAGACAGGGAGGCTACGAGCAGTACTTC.

V is TRBV7-9 and J is TRBJ2-4; maybe TRBD1 (6 bases). Between the trimmed V and J ends, which lost 4 bases and 3 bases, there was a span of 10 bases. Germline CDR1 and CDR2: SEHNR and FQNEAQ (reference sequence). The CDR3 is made up of 14 amino acids. The CDR3 nucleotides are TGTGCCAGCAGCTATACAGGGAACAAAAACATTCAGTACTTC. This codes for CASSYTGNKNIQYF.